These T cell receptor beta chains were read from a single sample in a study of patients and donors after allogeneic stem cell transplantation. TCRdb reprocessed the RT-PCR reads via MiXCR and lists one record per CDR3 protein. Of about a million distinct CDR3 sequences detected, more than 15% appear once; the ten largest clones hold 5% to 7.5%. Material: blood, either unsorted or a sorted T cell fraction (not recorded which). These receptors were collected from a human donor who was either an allogeneic HSCT recipient or a stem cell or donor lymphocyte infusion donor (not recorded which). It is not recorded whose cells these are; they may come from a transplant donor. CDR3s include the opening cysteine and the closing phenylalanine or tryptophan. The D gene is left open where the match is weak. Size is omitted from some rows. Given values are once, few, many or a class for expanded clones.

NA NA TRBJ2-2 TRBV24-1 CATSDPRFTGELFF TGTGCCACCAGTGATCCCAGATTCACCGGGGAGCTGTTTTTT
NA NA TRBJ1-1 TRBV29-1 CSVEERGKSRSTEAFF TGCAGCGTTGAAGAAAGGGGAAAGTCGAGAAGCACTGAAGCTTTCTTT
NA NA TRBJ1-2 TRBV12-3/TRBV12-4 CASSLNARRDGYTF TGTGCCAGCAGTTTAAATGCCCGGCGAGATGGCTACACCTTC
TRBD1 few TRBJ2-7 TRBV28 CASTPQGAAYEQYF TGTGCCTCGACCCCTCAGGGGGCGGCCTACGAGCAGTACTTC
TRBD2 NA TRBJ2-4 TRBV9 CASSVGGGGLTKNIQYF TGTGCCAGCAGCGTAGGTGGCGGGGGGCTGACCAAAAACATTCAGTACTTC
NA few TRBJ2-7 TRBV18 CASSPPSGPSYF TGTGCCAGCTCACCACCGAGCGGGCCATCGTACTTC
NA few TRBJ2-7 TRBV20-1 CSAPRTASEQYF TGCAGTGCCCCGAGGACAGCCAGCGAGCAGTACTTC
NA few TRBJ2-2 TRBV20-1 CSASRTRRTGELFF TGCAGTGCTAGTCGGACCCGGAGGACCGGGGAGCTGTTTTTT
NA NA TRBJ2-5 TRBV5-1 CASTRQGGFEETQYF TGCGCCAGCACCCGTCAGGGGGGATTTGAAGAGACCCAGTACTTC
NA few TRBJ1-1 TRBV20-1 CSAPRQGGTEAFF TGCAGTGCCCCCCGGCAGGGTGGGACTGAAGCTTTCTTT
NA NA TRBJ2-5 TRBV21-1 CASSKNGAALQETQYF TGTGCCAGCAGCAAGAACGGGGCCGCCCTCCAAGAGACCCAGTACTTC
NA NA TRBJ1-5 TRBV5-1 CASRPGSENQPQHF TGCGCCAGCAGACCAGGGTCTGAAAATCAGCCCCAGCATTTT
NA NA TRBJ2-7 TRBV28 CASSPPPLVGQYF TGTGCCAGCAGCCCCCCCCCACTGGTCGGTCAGTACTTC
TRBD2 NA TRBJ2-3 TRBV7-2 CASSFGLAGAGDTQYF TGTGCCAGCAGTTTTGGACTAGCGGGGGCGGGGGATACGCAGTATTTT
NA few TRBJ2-7 TRBV12-3/TRBV12-4 CASNLDYSYEQYF TGTGCCAGCAACTTAGACTACTCCTACGAGCAGTACTTC
NA NA TRBJ2-2 TRBV7-3 CASSLEENTGELFF TGTGCCAGCAGCTTAGAGGAGAACACCGGGGAGCTGTTTTTT
NA few TRBJ2-2 TRBV5-6 CASSLRGHLNTGELFF TGTGCCAGCAGCTTGAGGGGACATTTGAACACCGGGGAGCTGTTTTTT
TRBD1 few TRBJ2-7 TRBV20-1 CSARDGTAIYEQYF TGCAGTGCTAGAGATGGGACAGCAATCTACGAGCAGTACTTC
NA NA TRBJ1-2 TRBV5-1 CASSSSDSGYTF TGCGCCAGCAGCTCTTCCGACAGTGGCTACACCTTC
NA NA TRBJ1-1 TRBV4-2 CASSPLGAMNTEAFF TGTGCCAGCAGCCCCCTTGGAGCAATGAACACTGAAGCTTTCTTT
NA few TRBJ2-3 TRBV9 CASSVAGPTDTQYF TGTGCCAGCAGCGTAGCGGGCCCCACAGATACGCAGTATTTT
TRBD2 NA TRBJ2-3 TRBV6-1 CASSLISGGFVTDTQYF TGTGCCAGCAGCCTTATAAGCGGGGGCTTTGTCACAGATACGCAGTATTTT
NA many TRBJ1-1 TRBV6-5 CASSYDGMNTEAFF TGTGCCAGCAGTTACGACGGAATGAACACTGAAGCTTTCTTT
NA NA TRBJ1-6 TRBV5-1 CASSLDTAYSPLHF TGCGCCAGCAGCTTGGATACCGCTTATTCACCCCTCCACTTT
TRBD1 few TRBJ1-1 TRBV3-1 CASSQKGGQGDFF TGTGCCAGCAGCCAAAAAGGAGGACAGGGTGATTTCTTT
NA few TRBJ2-7 TRBV20-1 CSVCRESYEQYF TGCAGTGTTTGTAGGGAGTCCTACGAGCAGTACTTC
NA NA TRBJ2-7 TRBV4-1 CASSRIDLYEQYF TGCGCCAGCAGCCGCATCGACCTCTACGAGCAGTACTTC
NA few TRBJ1-1 TRBV20-1 CSARDTPQAFF TGCAGTGCTAGAGACACACCGCAAGCTTTCTTT
TRBD1 NA TRBJ2-3 TRBV20-1 CSARATGITDTQYF TGCAGTGCTAGAGCGACAGGGATTACAGATACGCAGTATTTT
NA few TRBJ1-1 TRBV20-1 CSARDAATNTEAFF TGCAGTGCTAGAGATGCGGCCACGAACACTGAAGCTTTCTTT
TRBD1 NA TRBJ1-1 TRBV20-1 CSADTDRGTEAFF TGCAGTGCCGACACCGACAGGGGGACTGAAGCTTTCTTT
TRBD1 few TRBJ1-5 TRBV20-1 CSAGQGASNQPQHF TGCAGTGCTGGACAGGGGGCGAGCAATCAGCCCCAGCATTTT
TRBD2 few TRBJ2-5 TRBV5-1 CASRGLAGVQETQYF TGCGCCAGCAGGGGTCTAGCGGGGGTCCAAGAGACCCAGTACTTC
NA NA TRBJ1-3 TRBV6-5 CASSYSGGFQANTIYF TGTGCCAGCAGTTACTCTGGAGGGTTTCAGGCAAACACCATATATTTT
TRBD2 once TRBJ2-7 TRBV7-9 CASSLVLAGSGEQYF TGTGCCAGCAGCTTAGTACTAGCGGGAAGCGGCGAGCAGTACTTC
TRBD1 NA TRBJ1-6 TRBV2 CASASRGASPLHF TGTGCCAGCGCCAGCAGGGGGGCCTCACCCCTCCACTTT
NA few TRBJ1-2 TRBV27 CASSPQAANPNYGYTF TGTGCCAGCAGTCCGCAGGCCGCGAACCCTAACTATGGCTACACCTTC
NA NA TRBJ1-3 TRBV20-1 CSAPSPWSGNTIYF TGCAGTGCTCCTTCCCCCTGGTCCGGAAACACCATATATTTT
NA NA TRBJ2-7 TRBV7-9 CASSPGAVDTYEQYF TGTGCCAGCAGCCCCGGGGCGGTAGACACCTACGAGCAGTACTTC
NA few TRBJ1-1 TRBV3-1 CASRPRQTMNTEAFF TGTGCCAGCAGGCCCCGACAGACCATGAACACTGAAGCTTTCTTT
NA NA TRBJ1-1 TRBV4-2 CASSPRSTNTEAFF TGTGCCAGCAGCCCTCGGTCTACCAACACTGAAGCTTTCTTT
NA NA TRBJ2-1 TRBV5-1 CASSLGHLDYNEQFF TGCGCCAGCAGCTTGGGCCACCTGGACTACAATGAGCAGTTCTTC
NA few TRBJ2-5 TRBV7-2 CASSLDPRKGTQYF TGTGCCAGCAGCTTAGACCCCAGGAAGGGGACCCAGTACTTC
NA NA TRBJ2-5 TRBV24-1 CATSDYMEETQYF TGTGCCACCAGTGATTACATGGAAGAGACCCAGTACTTC
NA NA TRBJ2-1 TRBV18 CASSPDHIQHDYNEQFF TGTGCCAGCTCCCCCGACCACATACAACACGATTACAATGAGCAGTTCTTC
TRBD1 NA TRBJ2-7 TRBV12-3/TRBV12-4 CASSLLTGESYEQYF TGTGCCAGCAGTTTACTGACAGGGGAATCCTACGAGCAGTACTTC
TRBD2 NA TRBJ2-3 TRBV6-1 CASSDPGGRADTQYF TGTGCCAGCAGTGATCCGGGGGGTAGGGCAGATACGCAGTATTTT
TRBD1 NA TRBJ2-1 TRBV6-1 CASSRGQGGSYNEQFF TGTGCCAGCAGTCGAGGACAGGGGGGTAGCTACAATGAGCAGTTCTTC
TRBD2 NA TRBJ2-3 TRBV20-1 CSALTSGSTDTQYF TGCAGTGCCCTGACTAGCGGAAGCACAGATACGCAGTATTTT
TRBD1 many TRBJ1-5 TRBV12-3/TRBV12-4 CASRPDRGIQHF TGTGCCAGCAGGCCCGACAGGGGAATCCAGCATTTT
NA few TRBJ2-7 TRBV12-3/TRBV12-4 CASSLGPLRQYF TGTGCCAGCAGTTTAGGCCCCCTCCGGCAGTACTTC
TRBD1 NA TRBJ1-6 TRBV6-5 CASRYRGENSPLHF TGTGCCAGCAGGTACAGGGGGGAAAATTCACCCCTCCACTTT
NA few TRBJ2-4 TRBV25-1 CASSPQTKGNIQYF TGTGCCAGCAGTCCACAGACCAAGGGGAACATTCAGTACTTC
NA few TRBJ1-2 TRBV20-1 CSARDRATTTGGYTF TGCAGTGCTAGAGATAGGGCCACCACTACGGGTGGCTACACCTTC
TRBD1 NA TRBJ1-6 TRBV15 CATDRAGLNSPLHF TGTGCCACAGACAGGGCAGGGCTGAATTCACCCCTCCACTTT
TRBD1 few TRBJ2-1 TRBV27 CASSSDRGSRLYNEQFF TGTGCCAGCAGTTCGGACAGGGGAAGTAGGTTGTACAATGAGCAGTTCTTC